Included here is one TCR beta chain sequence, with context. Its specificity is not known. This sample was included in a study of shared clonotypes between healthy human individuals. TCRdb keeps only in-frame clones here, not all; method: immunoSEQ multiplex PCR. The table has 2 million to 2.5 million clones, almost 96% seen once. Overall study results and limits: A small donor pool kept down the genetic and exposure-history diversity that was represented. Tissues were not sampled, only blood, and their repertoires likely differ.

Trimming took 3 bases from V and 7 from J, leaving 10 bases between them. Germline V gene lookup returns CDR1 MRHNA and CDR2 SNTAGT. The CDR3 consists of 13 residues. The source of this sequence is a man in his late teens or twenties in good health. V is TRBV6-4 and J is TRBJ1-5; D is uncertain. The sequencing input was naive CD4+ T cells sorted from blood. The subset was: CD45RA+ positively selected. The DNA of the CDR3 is TGTGCCAGCAGTGAAAACATCGGACAGCCCCAGCATTTT. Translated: CASSENIGQPQHF.